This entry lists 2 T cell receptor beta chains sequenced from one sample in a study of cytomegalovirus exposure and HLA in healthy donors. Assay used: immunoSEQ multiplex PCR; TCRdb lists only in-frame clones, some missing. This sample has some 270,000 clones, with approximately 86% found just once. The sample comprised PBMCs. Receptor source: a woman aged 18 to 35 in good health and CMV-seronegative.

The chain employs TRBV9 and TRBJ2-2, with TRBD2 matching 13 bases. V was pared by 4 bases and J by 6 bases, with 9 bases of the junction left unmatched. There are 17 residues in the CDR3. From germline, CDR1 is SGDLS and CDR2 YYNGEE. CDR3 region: CASSPRVGTSGAGELFF. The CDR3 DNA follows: TGTGCCAGCAGCCCCCGTGTGGGGACTAGCGGGGCCGGGGAGCTGTTTTTT.

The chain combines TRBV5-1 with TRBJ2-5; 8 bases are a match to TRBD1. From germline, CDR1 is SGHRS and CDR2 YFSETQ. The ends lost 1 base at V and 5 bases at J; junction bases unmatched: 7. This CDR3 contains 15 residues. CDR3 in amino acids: CASSLRAGGEETQYF. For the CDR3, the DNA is TGCGCCAGCAGCTTGCGGGCAGGGGGCGAGGAGACCCAGTACTTC.